The 8 T cell receptor beta chains presented below share a single source sample, sequenced in a study of cytomegalovirus exposure and HLA in healthy donors. 13 Jbeta primers and 60 Vbeta primers were used for the PCR. TCRdb's table, derived via immunoSEQ multiplex PCR, lists solely in-frame clones and lacks some. The profile shows some 120,000 clones, over 65% of them singletons. Sample: PBMCs. The origin of the receptors is a man aged 50 to 59 in good health and CMV-seronegative.

Concerning this clone: A read error may produce the germline difference seen at one junction end. The chain combines TRBV7-2 with TRBJ1-2; the D gene is possibly TRBD1 (6 bases). The CDR3 extends over 11 amino acids. Germline V gene sequence: CDR1 SGHTA, CDR2 FQGNSA. The CDR3 sequence: CASSLGDTLNF. The DNA of the CDR3 is TGTGCCAGCAGCTTGGGGGACACTTTAAATTTC.

This chain uses TRBV10-2 with TRBJ1-5; D gene ambiguous. The germline V and J ends were trimmed by 8 bases and 0 bases, with 14 bases remaining between them. The CDR3 totals 15 residues. Germline V lookup: CDR1 WSHSY, CDR2 SAAADI. The CDR3 here is CASALGGYSNQPQHF. The CDR3 DNA sequence: TGCGCCAGCGCATTAGGAGGGTATAGCAATCAGCCCCAGCATTTT.

V is TRBV6-1 and J is TRBJ1-6; the match to TRBD1 covers 9 bases. CDR3 size: 19 residues. Unmatched junction bases numbered 18, after V lost 4 bases and J lost 8 bases. Per the germline V gene, CDR1 is MNHNS and CDR2 is SASEGT. The CDR3 nucleotides read TGTGCCAGCAGTGCTCCGGGACAGGGACCCGGGCAAATACATTCACCCCTCCACTTT. Encoded protein: CASSAPGQGPGQIHSPLHF.

This rearrangement joins TRBV6-1 to TRBJ2-5; a possible D gene is TRBD1 (6 bases). There are 17 residues in the CDR3. With 1 base removed from V and 4 bases from J, the gap between germline ends came to 19 bases. Per the germline V gene, CDR1 is MNHNS and CDR2 is SASEGT. CDR3 sequence: CASSEVWLGQGRETQYF. CDR3 bases: TGTGCCAGCAGTGAAGTTTGGCTCGGGCAGGGGCGAGAGACCCAGTACTTC.

This chain links TRBV2 with TRBJ2-3; TRBD2 agrees at 9 bases. Germline trimming cut 8 bases from V and 4 bases from J; bases unmatched to any gene: 4. Germline V gene data show CDR1 as SNHLY and CDR2 as FYNNEI. The CDR3 spans 13 residues. The CDR3 is CASLVAGADTQYF. The CDR3 bases are TGTGCCAGCCTCGTAGCGGGGGCAGATACGCAGTATTTT.

This chain connects TRBV6-5 to TRBJ1-1, with unresolved D. Germline assignment: CDR1 MNHEY and CDR2 SVGAGI. Trimming left V 0 bases short and J 11 bases short, with 10 bases between. The CDR3 is 12 residues long. This CDR3 reads CASSYSTGKAFF. CDR3 bases: TGTGCCAGCAGTTACTCGACGGGGAAGGCTTTCTTT.

In this sample, this clone turned up a few times. The rearrangement links TRBV5-1 to TRBJ1-6; D is unresolved. The germline CDR1 and CDR2 sequences are SGHRS and YFSETQ. The CDR3 is 16 amino acids. V lost 0 bases to trimming and J lost 6 bases, with 13 bases between them. CDR3 in amino acids: CASSLAAGSPNSPLHF. CDR3 nucleotides: TGCGCCAGCAGCTTGGCGGCAGGCAGCCCTAATTCACCCCTCCACTTT. The full variable domain, rest sourced from reference TRBV5-1 and TRBJ1-6, is KAGVTQTPRYLIKTRGQQVTLSCSPISGHRSVSWYQQTPGQGLQFLFEYFSETQRNKGNFPGRFSGRQFSNSRSEMNVSTLELGDSALYLCASSLAAGSPNSPLHFGNGTRLTVT.

This sequence joins TRBV6-1 and TRBJ1-6; TRBD1 matches 10 bases. There are 14 residues in the CDR3. The germline V gene encodes CDR1 MNHNS and CDR2 SASEGT. V was pared by 7 bases and J by 7 bases, with 4 bases of the junction left unmatched. DNA of the CDR3: TGTGCCAGCACTTGGGACAGGGGAAATTCACCCCTCCACTTT. Translation gives CASTWDRGNSPLHF.